This TCR beta chain was retrieved from a study of vaccination and CD4 T cells after COVID-19 (dated by TCRdb to 2022 to 2024). Broadly, across the study: SARS-CoV-2 positivity had been established in the convalescent patients by nasal swab PCR, and mild disease was recorded in under ten of these patients and severe disease in one. For stimulating the cultures, overlapping spike peptide pools were used, derived from SARS-CoV-2 as well as from the common cold coronaviruses HCoV-NL63, HCoV-OC43 and HCoV-229E. Control cultures used a CEFX viral epitope pool as positive control, an HIV-1 Nef peptide pool as negative control, or no peptide. Post-COVID blood samples were collected from convalescent patients a median of around 100 days after diagnosis, with a range of about 35 to 170 days. Each participant got two doses of either the Pfizer-BioNTech BNT162b2 vaccine (n=8) or the Moderna mRNA-1273 vaccine (n=2). Post-vaccine blood samples were collected a median of approximately 77 days after the second vaccine dose, ranging from 14 to 241 days. In under 13 COVID-19 convalescent patients and a few infection-naive healthy vaccine recipients, researchers compared the spike-specific CD4+ TCR repertoire from before mRNA vaccination with the repertoire from after. In the convalescent cohort there were six males and four females, among whom were two Hispanic individuals, seven Caucasians, two Asians and one multiracial person.

Library preparation used PCR. DNA from cultured CD4+ T cells was subjected to TCR sequencing with the Oncomine TCR Beta short-read assay at the Johns Hopkins FTIC core. Genomic DNA was extracted from the cultured CD4+ T cells with the QIAamp micro DNA kit. Oncomine TCR Beta libraries made from cultured CD4+ T cells were pooled using unique dual indexes and sequenced on an Illumina iSeq 100. For the original study's pipeline: Non-productive sequences were removed, and CDR3s that did not start with C, did not end with F or W, or were shorter than 7 amino acids were discarded. The MANAFEST web application was used to identify antigen-specific clonotypes by comparing peptide-stimulated wells against reference wells and other culture wells. For a clone to be called positive, the clone needed an FDR below 0.05, an odds ratio above 5, and a productive frequency above 0.1% in at least two of three replicate wells. Clonotypes that were significantly expanded in both SARS-CoV-2 spike wells and at least one common cold coronavirus spike condition were defined as cross-reactive. CDR3 homology was assessed with Levenshtein distances (stringdist) and unrooted phylogenetic trees (ape) in R version 3.6.1. TCRdb reprocessed the public reads (quality trimming at Q25 with fastp, clone calling with MiXCR) and kept in-frame beta chains. All rows with the same CDR3 protein become a single entry with the most common DNA and genes. The V and J calls, along with clone size, are taken from TCRdb and not from the paper's own processing. This sample lists under 25,000 distinct CDR3 sequences; about 21% were detected once. Approximately 8.6% of the sample is taken by the ten largest.

What the study reported, not specific to this receptor: In convalescent patients, a median around 85% of post-vaccine SARS-CoV-2-reactive clones were detected only after vaccination, and vaccine-specific priming was suggested by this finding. The number of convalescent patients in the study was relatively small, and the study did not examine early timepoints following natural infection. An increase in the median number of SARS-CoV-2-reactive clonotypes from 20 to 25 after infection to 38 after vaccination was observed, but the change was not found to be significant. Of the vaccine-specific clones in convalescent patients, 304 of 307, or nearly all, reacted only to SARS-CoV-2 spike and did not cross-react with common cold coronaviruses.

Comment on this clonotype: Its target antigen remains unknown. The record has no base qualities; no much larger clone is one base away.

Interpreted using the paper, the treatment or condition label stands for: 10-day PBMC culture with coronavirus spike peptide pools or control peptides (ViraFEST assay). The ViraFEST assay, used in the study, expanded antigen-specific T cells with peptide pools and then identified the expanded clonotypes through TCR sequencing. The convalescent patients' positive SARS-CoV-2 PCR tests fell between March and December 2020, which was before the Alpha, Beta and Delta variants emerged in the United States. PBMCs were cultured at roughly 1.9 million per well in IMDM supplemented with 5% human AB serum and 10 IU/ml IL-2, with about 10 ug/ml peptide pools added. On days 3 and 7, half of the culture medium was replaced with fresh IL-2-containing medium. After 10 days of culture, CD4+ T cells were isolated by negative selection using the EasySep CD4+ T cell isolation kit. PBMCs were separated from whole blood using Ficoll-Paque Plus gradient centrifugation and then either used fresh or cryopreserved at -140C. In general, triplicate wells were set up for every culture condition.

Counted from cysteine to phenylalanine, this CDR3 has 14 amino acids. The CDR3 DNA has 42 bases and is translated from base 1. V and J lose 6 bases and 7 bases, and a span of 18 bases separates them. The germline V gene encodes CDR1 DFQATT and CDR2 SNEGSKA (reference sequence). This clonotype originated in a human donor with COVID-19. Sequenced sample: cultured CD4+ T cells from blood. The V gene is TRBV20-1 and the J gene is TRBJ1-4; TRBD1 could be the D gene, as 5 bases match. Here is the DNA: TGCAGTGCAAGGGACGGAGAGGCGATTGAAAAACTGTTTTTT. Its protein is CSARDGEAIEKLFF.